This T cell receptor (beta chain) was captured by sequencing in a study of beta chain features in type 1 diabetes. Study as a whole: Healthy donors resembled patients in age, gender and cell yields.

The CDR3 loop spans 17 amino acids. Germline assignment: CDR1 LGHNA and CDR2 YSLEER. V was pared by 6 bases and J by 0 bases, with 6 bases of the junction left unmatched. The study's findings and limits: An over-representation of cells with high TCR expression could result from cDNA sequencing. Whether TCRB rearrangement is influenced by HLA type was left unresolved in this analysis.

The authors sorted CD4+ naive, central memory, regulatory and stem cell-like memory cells via CD45RO/CCR7/CD25/CD127/CD95/CD27. The entirety of the isolated RNA underwent reverse transcription, so expressed TCRB transcripts were sequenced. TCRdb keeps only in-frame clones here, not all; method: immunoSEQ multiplex PCR. The sample yields some 360,000 clones, around a fifth seen once. This clone came up a few times. Antigen unknown. The sample comprised naive CD4+ T cells from blood. This sequence originates from a woman aged 18-29 years in good health. The chain has TRBV4-3 and TRBJ2-6, with 9 bases lining up with TRBD1. This CDR3 reads CASSRDRASSGANVLTF. CDR3 DNA sequence: TGCGCCAGCAGTCGGGACAGGGCGAGCTCTGGGGCCAACGTCCTGACTTTC.